The 18 T cell receptor beta chains in this list originate from one sample, sequenced in a study of Ad26.COV2.S vaccination and SARS-CoV-2 variants. Assay: immunoSEQ multiplex PCR; the TCRdb copy retains only in-frame clones and omits some. The data hold 300,000 to 350,000 clones, with about 82% observed a single time. The sample's treatment: about 20 received Ad26.COV2.S at low or high dose, single or two shots; about five received placebo; per-sample allocation not given. Day 63 after the first vaccine or placebo injection was the time point for sampling. The specimen was peripheral blood, collected in a trial of Ad26.COV2.S vaccine versus placebo. The receptors come from a person between 18 and 65 years old who received the Ad26.COV2.S COVID-19 vaccine or a placebo.

This chain connects TRBV4-1 to TRBJ1-1; D call uncertain. The germline V and J ends were trimmed by 3 bases and 7 bases, with 12 bases remaining between them. There are 13 residues in the CDR3. From germline, CDR1 is MGHRA and CDR2 YSYEKL. CDR3 protein: CASSQLAGIEAFF. The CDR3 nucleotides read TGCGCCAGCAGCCAGCTCGCGGGCATTGAAGCTTTCTTT.

This clone has only a few counts. It is unclear where the CDR3 begins or ends on the DNA, so no DNA is shown, and the CDR3 is as TCRdb lists it. V is TRBV5-1 and J is TRBJ1-2; TRBD1, the table's D call, lacks a check against the DNA. The germline CDR1 and CDR2 sequences are SGHRS and YFSETQ. With termini counted, the CDR3 has 16 amino acids. The chain's CDR3 is CANPSTGGRYPCGYTF.

The gene calls are TRBV5-6 and TRBJ1-2; TRBD1 matches at 8 bases. Trimming cost V 4 bases and J 14 bases; bases outside gene matches: 10. Germline assignment: CDR1 SGHDT and CDR2 YYEEEE. The CDR3 totals 12 residues. CDR3 bases: TGTGCCAGCAGCGTCAGGGGGCCGATGGGGACCTTC. Translated: CASSVRGPMGTF.

The rearrangement joins TRBV3-1 (or the pseudogene TRBV3-2) to TRBJ2-2; D is ambiguous. The V end was cut by 2 bases, the J end by 6 bases, with 4 bases between. The CDR3 runs to 12 residues. Germline CDR1 LGHDT, CDR2 YNNKEL (reference sequence). The chain's CDR3 is CASSQWAGELFF. The CDR3 region has the DNA TGTGCCAGCAGCCAATGGGCCGGGGAGCTGTTTTTT.

The rearrangement joins TRBV2 to TRBJ1-1, with a weak D call TRBD1 (6 bases). This CDR3 comprises 13 residues. CDR1 is SNHLY and CDR2 is FYNNEI in the germline V gene. Trimming stripped 7 bases from V and 3 bases from J, with 12 bases between. CDR3 DNA sequence: TGTGCCAGCAACGACAGGAGGGACACTGAAGCTTTCTTT. Translating it yields CASNDRRDTEAFF.

V gene TRBV5-1 combines with J gene TRBJ2-4; a possible D gene is TRBD1 (6 bases). Germline-derived CDR1 and CDR2 are SGHRS and YFSETQ. Trimming pared 4 bases from V and 1 base from J, leaving 15 bases between. CDR3 length equals 16 residues. Here the CDR3 reads CASSGTGLRAKNIQYF. DNA of the CDR3: TGCGCCAGCAGCGGAACAGGGTTGAGGGCCAAAAACATTCAGTACTTC.

There are a few counts of this clone. This chain uses TRBV9 with TRBJ2-7; D possibly matches TRBD1 or TRBD2 (5 bases each). The CDR3 is 14 residues long. Trimming cost V 0 bases and J 2 bases, with 9 bases left between them. Germline-derived CDR1 and CDR2 are SGDLS and YYNGEE. In nucleotides, the CDR3 is TGTGCCAGCAGCGTAGGGGACCTAACCTACGAGCAGTACTTC. Its translation is CASSVGDLTYEQYF.

The chain recombines TRBV28 with TRBJ2-7, with 7 positions matching TRBD2. CDR3 length: 14 amino acids. Trimming removed 8 bases from V and 2 bases from J; junction bases left unmatched: 9. Germline V gives CDR1 MDHEN, CDR2 SYDVKM. CDR3 in amino acids: CASGRDQLAYEQYF. The CDR3, as DNA: TGTGCCAGCGGGAGGGACCAGCTCGCCTACGAGCAGTACTTC. Based on the CDR3 plus reference TRBV28 and TRBJ2-7, the full variable domain is DVKVTQSSRYLVKRTGEKVFLECVQDMDHENMFWYRQDPGLGLRLIYFSYDVKMKEKGDIPEGYSVSREKKERFSLILESASTNQTSMYLCASGRDQLAYEQYFGPGTRLTVT.

Points on this clone: Within the sample, other DNA sequences also encode this same CDR3. V usage is TRBV6-6 and J usage is TRBJ1-2; 9 nucleotides align to TRBD1. The germline gives CDR1 MNHNY, CDR2 SVGAGI (reference sequence). V shed 5 bases, J shed 4 bases, and the junction held 5 bases outside the gene matches. This CDR3 is built from 14 residues. The CDR3 reads CASSPTGGGYGYTF. The CDR3 nucleotides read TGTGCCAGCAGTCCGACAGGGGGAGGCTATGGCTACACCTTC.

This clone was seen a single time. The V and J genes are TRBV5-1 and TRBJ2-2; a possible D gene is TRBD1 (5 bases). Germline V lookup: CDR1 SGHRS, CDR2 YFSETQ. V was shortened by 1 base and J by 1 base, with 14 bases between the two germline ends. CDR3 length: 17 residues. The chain's CDR3 is CASSLLSGMVNTGELFF. The CDR3, as DNA: TGCGCCAGCAGCTTGTTGTCAGGGATGGTGAACACCGGGGAGCTGTTTTTT.

This sequence joins TRBV27 and TRBJ1-2; TRBD1 aligns across 7 bases. Germline lookup yields CDR1 MNHEY and CDR2 SMNVEV (reference sequence). V shed 3 bases, J shed 4 bases, and the junction held 11 bases outside the gene matches. The CDR3 covers 16 residues. This chain's CDR3 is CASSLGSQGVPYGYTF. The CDR3 coding sequence is TGTGCCAGCAGTTTGGGTTCGCAGGGGGTACCCTATGGCTACACCTTC.

This chain uses TRBV7-9 with TRBJ1-2, with 8 positions matching TRBD1. Germline CDR1 reads SEHNR; CDR2 reads FQNEAQ (reference sequence). The J segment lost 7 bases and the V segment lost 1 base, leaving 11 bases of the junction unmatched. The CDR3 covers 16 residues. CDR3 nucleotide sequence: TGTGCCAGCAGCTTAGACCTTATCGACAGGGGTCTTGGCTACACCTTC. Residues: CASSLDLIDRGLGYTF.

The V call is TRBV28, the J call TRBJ2-1; no firm D call. V shed 3 bases and J shed 7 bases, with 16 bases lying between them. Germline-derived CDR1 and CDR2 are MDHEN and SYDVKM. The CDR3 is 15 residues long. CDR3 sequence: CASSLPGSSRNEQFF. In DNA, the CDR3 is TGTGCCAGCAGTTTGCCAGGCTCCTCGCGGAATGAGCAGTTCTTC.

Points on this clone: The sample holds other DNA sequences that translate to the same CDR3. This rearrangement joins TRBV4-2 to TRBJ2-3; 13 bases fit TRBD2. This CDR3 comprises 16 residues. J gave up 1 base and V 4 bases, and 2 bases lay outside the gene matches. Looked up from germline, CDR1 is LGHNA and CDR2 is YNFKEQ. CDR3 loop: CASSLTSGGGTDTQYF. Written as DNA, the CDR3 is TGTGCCAGCAGCCTAACTAGCGGGGGGGGCACAGATACGCAGTATTTT.

The chain combines TRBV6-5 with TRBJ2-1; TRBD2 agrees at 11 bases. V shed 8 bases, J shed 8 bases, and the junction held 11 bases outside the gene matches. The CDR3 length is 15 residues. The germline V gene has CDR1 MNHEY and CDR2 SVGAGI. The CDR3 loop reads CASWGLAEGIYEQFF. Written as DNA, the CDR3 is TGTGCCAGCTGGGGACTAGCGGAGGGTATCTATGAGCAGTTCTTC.

CDR3 region: CASSVMGEMNTEAFF. Written as DNA, the CDR3 is TGTGCCAGCAGCGTAATGGGGGAGATGAACACTGAAGCTTTCTTT. The V gene is TRBV9, the J gene TRBJ1-1; TRBD1 is a possible D gene (5 bases). Trimming left V 1 base short and J 0 bases short, with 10 bases between. Germline CDR1 and CDR2: SGDLS and YYNGEE. CDR3 length equals 15 residues.

V and J are TRBV11-2 and TRBJ2-5, with D tentatively TRBD1 (5 bases). Trimming removed 8 bases at V and 5 bases at J, with 21 bases between. Germline assignment: CDR1 SGHAT and CDR2 FQNNGV. This CDR3 is built from 15 residues. The CDR3 loop is CASAPGSVGVETQYF. The CDR3 DNA follows: TGTGCCAGCGCTCCCGGATCCGTAGGGGTCGAGACCCAGTACTTC.

The CDR3 reads CASSPILAGGQETQYF. DNA for the CDR3: TGTGCCAGCAGCCCAATTCTAGCGGGGGGGCAAGAGACCCAGTACTTC. V is TRBV11-3 and J is TRBJ2-5; 12 positions agree with TRBD2. The CDR3 runs to 16 residues. CDR1 SGHNT and CDR2 YENEEA come from the germline V gene. J was trimmed by 2 bases and V by 5 bases; bases with no gene match: 6.